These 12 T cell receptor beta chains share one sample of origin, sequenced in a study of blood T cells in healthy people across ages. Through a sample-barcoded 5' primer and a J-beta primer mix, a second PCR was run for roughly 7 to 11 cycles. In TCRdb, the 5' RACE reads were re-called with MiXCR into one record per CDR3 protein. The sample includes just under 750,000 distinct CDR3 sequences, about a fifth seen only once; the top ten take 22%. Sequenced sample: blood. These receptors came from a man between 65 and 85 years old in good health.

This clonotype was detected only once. The CDR3: CASSGGGHNEQFF. CDR3 in DNA: TGTGCCAGCTCTGGAGGAGGCCACAATGAGCAGTTCTTC. This sequence joins TRBV28 and TRBJ2-5, with D maybe TRBD2 (5 bases). The J call could be wrong; TRBJ2-1 is a better fit for the DNA end. CDR3 length equals 13 residues. Germline loops: CDR1 MDHEN, CDR2 SYDVKM.

In DNA, the CDR3 is TGTGCCAGTAGTCGGGGCGGGAGTGCGAACATTCAGTACTTC. This codes for CASSRGGSANIQYF. The chain couples TRBV19 to TRBJ2-4, with TRBD2 matching over 7 bases. Germline loops: CDR1 LNHDA, CDR2 SQIVND (reference sequence). The CDR3 loop spans 14 amino acids. Losses at the gene ends were 5 bases for V and 7 bases for J; bases not matched to a gene: 8.

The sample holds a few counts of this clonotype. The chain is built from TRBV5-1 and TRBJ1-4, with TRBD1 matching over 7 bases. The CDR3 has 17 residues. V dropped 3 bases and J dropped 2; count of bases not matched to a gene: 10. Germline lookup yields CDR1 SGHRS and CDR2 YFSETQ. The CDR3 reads CASSWGQRARTNEKLFF. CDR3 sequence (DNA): TGCGCCAGCAGCTGGGGACAGAGGGCGCGGACTAATGAAAAACTGTTTTTT.

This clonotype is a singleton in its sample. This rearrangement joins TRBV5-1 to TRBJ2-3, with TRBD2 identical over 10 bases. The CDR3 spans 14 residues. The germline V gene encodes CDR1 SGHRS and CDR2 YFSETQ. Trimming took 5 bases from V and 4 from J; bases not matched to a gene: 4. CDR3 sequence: CASRYLAGADTQYF. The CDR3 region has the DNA TGCGCCAGCAGGTATCTAGCGGGAGCAGATACGCAGTATTTT.

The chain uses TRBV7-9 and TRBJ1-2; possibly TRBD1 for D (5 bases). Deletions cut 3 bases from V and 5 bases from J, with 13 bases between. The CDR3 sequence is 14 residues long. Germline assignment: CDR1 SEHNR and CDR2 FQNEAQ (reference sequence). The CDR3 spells CASSFLVQGYGYTF. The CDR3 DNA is TGTGCCAGCAGCTTTTTGGTCCAGGGATATGGCTACACCTTC. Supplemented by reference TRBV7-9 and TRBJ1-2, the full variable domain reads DTGVSQNPRHKITKRGQNVTFRCDPISEHNRLYWYRQTLGQGPEFLTYFQNEAQLEKSRLLSDRFSAERPKGSFSTLEIQRTEQGDSAMYLCASSFLVQGYGYTFGSGTRLTVV.

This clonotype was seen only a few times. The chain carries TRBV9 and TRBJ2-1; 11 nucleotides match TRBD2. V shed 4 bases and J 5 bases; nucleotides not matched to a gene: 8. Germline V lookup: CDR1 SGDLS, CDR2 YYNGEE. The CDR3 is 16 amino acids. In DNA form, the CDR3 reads TGTGCCAGCAGCTCCCACCAGACTAGCGGGAACAATGAGCAGTTCTTC. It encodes CASSSHQTSGNNEQFF.

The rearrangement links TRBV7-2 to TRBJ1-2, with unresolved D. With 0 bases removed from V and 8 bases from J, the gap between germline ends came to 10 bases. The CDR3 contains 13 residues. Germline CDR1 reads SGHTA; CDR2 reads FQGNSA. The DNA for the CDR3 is TGTGCCAGCAGCTTAGCTTCTGTGAGGGGCTACACCTTC. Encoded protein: CASSLASVRGYTF.

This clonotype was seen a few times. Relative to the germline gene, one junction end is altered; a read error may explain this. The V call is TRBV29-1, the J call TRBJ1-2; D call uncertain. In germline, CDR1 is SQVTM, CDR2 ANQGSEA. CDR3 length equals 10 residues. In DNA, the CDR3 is TGCAGCGTCGCCGATTCGGGCTCCACCTTC. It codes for CSVADSGSTF.

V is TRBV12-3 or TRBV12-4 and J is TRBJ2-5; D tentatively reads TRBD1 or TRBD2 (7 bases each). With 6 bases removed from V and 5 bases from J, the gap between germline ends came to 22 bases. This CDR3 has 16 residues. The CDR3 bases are TGTGCCAGCAGCTCCAGGGGGGCGGGAGTGATGGAGACCCAGTACTTC. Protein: CASSSRGAGVMETQYF.

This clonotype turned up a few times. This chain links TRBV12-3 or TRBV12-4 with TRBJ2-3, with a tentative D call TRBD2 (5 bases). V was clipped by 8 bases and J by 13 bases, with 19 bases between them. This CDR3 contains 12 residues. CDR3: CASGPRAGGEYF. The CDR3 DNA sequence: TGTGCCAGCGGCCCTCGGGCGGGTGGGGAGTATTTT.

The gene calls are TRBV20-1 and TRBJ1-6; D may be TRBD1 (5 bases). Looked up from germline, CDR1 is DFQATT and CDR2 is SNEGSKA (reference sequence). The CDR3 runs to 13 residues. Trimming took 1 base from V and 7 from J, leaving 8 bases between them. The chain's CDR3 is CSARGQLNSPLHF. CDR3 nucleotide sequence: TGCAGTGCTAGAGGACAGCTGAATTCACCCCTCCACTTT.

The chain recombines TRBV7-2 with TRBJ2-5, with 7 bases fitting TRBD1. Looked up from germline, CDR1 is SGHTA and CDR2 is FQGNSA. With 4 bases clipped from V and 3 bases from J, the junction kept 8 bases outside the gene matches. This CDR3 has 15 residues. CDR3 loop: CASSSNPGQKETQYF. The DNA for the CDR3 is TGTGCCAGCAGCTCGAACCCGGGACAGAAAGAGACCCAGTACTTC.